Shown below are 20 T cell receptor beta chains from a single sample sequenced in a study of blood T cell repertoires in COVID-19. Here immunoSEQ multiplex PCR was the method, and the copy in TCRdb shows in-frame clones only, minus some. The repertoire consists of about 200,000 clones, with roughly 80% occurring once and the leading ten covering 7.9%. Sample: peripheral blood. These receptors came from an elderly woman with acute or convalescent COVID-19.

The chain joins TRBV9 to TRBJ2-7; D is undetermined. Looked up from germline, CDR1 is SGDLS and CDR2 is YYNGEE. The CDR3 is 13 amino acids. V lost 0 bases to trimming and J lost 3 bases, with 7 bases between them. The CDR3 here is CASSVVHSYEQYF. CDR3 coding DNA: TGTGCCAGCAGCGTAGTTCACAGCTACGAGCAGTACTTC. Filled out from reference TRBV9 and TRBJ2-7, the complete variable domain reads DSGVTQTPKHLITATGQRVTLRCSPRSGDLSVYWYQQSLDQGLQFLIQYYNGEERAKGNILERFSAQQFPDLHSELNLSSLELGDSALYFCASSVVHSYEQYFGPGTRLTVT.

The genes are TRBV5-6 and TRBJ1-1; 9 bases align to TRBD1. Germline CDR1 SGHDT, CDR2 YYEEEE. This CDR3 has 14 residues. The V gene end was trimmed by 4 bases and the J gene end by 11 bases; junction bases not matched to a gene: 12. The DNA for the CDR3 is TGTGCCAGCAGCCCTCCCGGGACAGGGTTAAGGGCTTTCTTT. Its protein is CASSPPGTGLRAFF.

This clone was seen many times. CDR3 coding DNA: TGCGCCAGCAGCCCCCAGGGGGGGACTAGCGGGTTGAGCTCCTACAATGAGCAGTTCTTC. It codes for CASSPQGGTSGLSSYNEQFF. This chain uses TRBV5-1 with TRBJ2-1, with 12 bases that match TRBD2. Germline V gives CDR1 SGHRS, CDR2 YFSETQ. The CDR3 is made up of 20 amino acids. V was pared by 4 bases and J by 0 bases, with 14 bases of the junction left unmatched.

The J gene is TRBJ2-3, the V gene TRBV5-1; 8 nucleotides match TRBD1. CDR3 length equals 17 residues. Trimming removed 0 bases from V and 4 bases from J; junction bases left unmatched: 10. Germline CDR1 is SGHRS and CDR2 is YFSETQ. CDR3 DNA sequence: TGCGCCAGCAGCTTGGGACAGGGGTATAGCTGGGCAGATACGCAGTATTTT. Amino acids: CASSLGQGYSWADTQYF.

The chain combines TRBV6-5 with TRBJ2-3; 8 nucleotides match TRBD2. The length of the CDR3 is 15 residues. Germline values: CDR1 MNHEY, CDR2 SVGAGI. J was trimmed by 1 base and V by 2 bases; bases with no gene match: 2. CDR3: CASSYTLAGTDTQYF. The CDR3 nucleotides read TGTGCCAGCAGTTACACACTAGCGGGCACAGATACGCAGTATTTT.

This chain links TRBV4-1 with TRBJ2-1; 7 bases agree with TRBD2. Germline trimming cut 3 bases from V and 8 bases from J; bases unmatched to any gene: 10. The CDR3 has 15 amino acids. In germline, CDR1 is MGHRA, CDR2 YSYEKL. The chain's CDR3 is CASSHPGLSRYEQFF. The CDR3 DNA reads TGCGCCAGCAGCCACCCGGGACTATCTAGATATGAGCAGTTCTTC.

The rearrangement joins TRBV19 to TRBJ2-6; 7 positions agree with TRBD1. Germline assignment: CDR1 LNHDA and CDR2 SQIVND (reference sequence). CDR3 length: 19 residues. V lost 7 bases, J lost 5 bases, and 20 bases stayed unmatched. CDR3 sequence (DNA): TGTGCCAGTACCGATAGAAAAGGGCAGGGGGTAGGAAGGGCCAACGTCCTGACTTTC. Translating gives CASTDRKGQGVGRANVLTF.

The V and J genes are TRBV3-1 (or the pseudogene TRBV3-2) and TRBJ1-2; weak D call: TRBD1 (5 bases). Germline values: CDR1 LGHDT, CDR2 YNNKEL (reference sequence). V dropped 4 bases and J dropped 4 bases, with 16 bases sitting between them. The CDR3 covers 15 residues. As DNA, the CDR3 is TGTGCCAGCAGCCTTGGGGCCCTTAACCTCTATGGCTACACCTTC. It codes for CASSLGALNLYGYTF.

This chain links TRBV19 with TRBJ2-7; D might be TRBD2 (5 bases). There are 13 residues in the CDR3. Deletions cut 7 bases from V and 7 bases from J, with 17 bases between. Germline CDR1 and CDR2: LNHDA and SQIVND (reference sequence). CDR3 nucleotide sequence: TGTGCCAGTACCCTTTCGGGGTCCCGGGAGCAGTACTTC. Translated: CASTLSGSREQYF.

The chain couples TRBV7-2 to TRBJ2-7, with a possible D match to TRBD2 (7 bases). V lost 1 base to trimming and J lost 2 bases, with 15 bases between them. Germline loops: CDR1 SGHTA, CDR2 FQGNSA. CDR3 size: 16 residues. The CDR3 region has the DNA TGTGCCAGCAGCTTAGGGCCGGGGGGACATGCCTACGAGCAGTACTTC. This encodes CASSLGPGGHAYEQYF.

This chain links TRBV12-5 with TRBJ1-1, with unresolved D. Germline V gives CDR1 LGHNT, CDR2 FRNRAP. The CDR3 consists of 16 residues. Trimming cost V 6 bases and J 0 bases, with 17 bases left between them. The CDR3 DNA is TGTGCTAGTGGCCTTCTGACGTCCGGGATGAACACTGAAGCTTTCTTT. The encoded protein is CASGLLTSGMNTEAFF. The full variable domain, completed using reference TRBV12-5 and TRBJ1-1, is DARVTQTPRHKVTEMGQEVTMRCQPILGHNTVFWYRQTMMQGLELLAYFRNRAPLDDSGMPKDRFSAEMPDATLATLKIQPSEPRDSAVYFCASGLLTSGMNTEAFFGQGTRLTVV.

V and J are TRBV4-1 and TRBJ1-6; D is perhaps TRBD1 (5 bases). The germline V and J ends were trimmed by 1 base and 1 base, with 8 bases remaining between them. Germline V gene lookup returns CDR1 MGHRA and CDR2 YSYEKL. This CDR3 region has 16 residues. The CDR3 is CASSQGEGSYNSPLHF. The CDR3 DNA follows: TGCGCCAGCAGCCAAGGGGAGGGGTCCTATAATTCACCCCTCCACTTT.

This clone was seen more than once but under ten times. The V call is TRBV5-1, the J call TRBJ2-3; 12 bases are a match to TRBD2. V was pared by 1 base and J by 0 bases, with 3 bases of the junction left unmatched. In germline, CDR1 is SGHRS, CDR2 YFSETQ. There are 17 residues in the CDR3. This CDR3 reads CASSLWGTSGSTDTQYF. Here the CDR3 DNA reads TGCGCCAGCAGCTTGTGGGGGACTAGCGGGAGCACAGATACGCAGTATTTT.

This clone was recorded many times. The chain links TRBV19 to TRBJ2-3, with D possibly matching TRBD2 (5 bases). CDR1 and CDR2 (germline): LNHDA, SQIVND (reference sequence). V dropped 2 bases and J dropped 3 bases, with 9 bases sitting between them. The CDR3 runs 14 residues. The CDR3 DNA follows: TGTGCCAGTAGTATATGGGGAGAGACAGATACGCAGTATTTT. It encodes CASSIWGETDTQYF.

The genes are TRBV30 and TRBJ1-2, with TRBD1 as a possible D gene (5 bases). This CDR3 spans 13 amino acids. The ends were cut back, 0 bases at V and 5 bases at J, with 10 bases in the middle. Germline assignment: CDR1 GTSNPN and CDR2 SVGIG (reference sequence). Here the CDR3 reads CAWSVPGGYGYTF. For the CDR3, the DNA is TGTGCCTGGAGTGTACCGGGGGGGTATGGCTACACCTTC.

The CDR3 reads CASGTSGGADTQYF. CDR3 coding DNA: TGTGCCAGTGGGACTAGCGGGGGGGCAGATACGCAGTATTTT. The rearrangement links TRBV6-6 to TRBJ2-3; 16 bases fit TRBD2. The J segment lost 4 bases and the V segment lost 9 bases, leaving 1 base of the junction unmatched. The CDR3 loop spans 14 amino acids. In germline, CDR1 is MNHNY, CDR2 SVGAGI (reference sequence).

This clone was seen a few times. CDR3 coding DNA: TGCGCCAGCAGCTCACAGGGTTTTAATGAAAAACTGTTTTTT. It yields the protein CASSSQGFNEKLFF. This chain joins TRBV5-1 and TRBJ1-4, with D tentatively TRBD1 (6 bases). CDR3 length: 14 residues. The V end was cut by 3 bases, the J end by 4 bases, with 10 bases between. Germline-derived CDR1 and CDR2 are SGHRS and YFSETQ.

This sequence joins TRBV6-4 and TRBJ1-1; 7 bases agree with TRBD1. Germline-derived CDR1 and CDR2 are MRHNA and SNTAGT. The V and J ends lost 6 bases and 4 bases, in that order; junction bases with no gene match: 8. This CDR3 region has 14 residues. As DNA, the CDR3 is TGTGCCAGCAGCGATACAGGGGTGTTCACTGAAGCTTTCTTT. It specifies CASSDTGVFTEAFF.

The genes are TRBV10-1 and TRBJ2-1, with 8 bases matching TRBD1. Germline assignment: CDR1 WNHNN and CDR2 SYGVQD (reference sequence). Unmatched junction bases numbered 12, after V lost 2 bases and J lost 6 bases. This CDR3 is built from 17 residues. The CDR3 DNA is TGCGCCAGCAGTGAGGAAGGGGACAGGTCTTCCCTCAATGAGCAGTTCTTC. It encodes CASSEEGDRSSLNEQFF.

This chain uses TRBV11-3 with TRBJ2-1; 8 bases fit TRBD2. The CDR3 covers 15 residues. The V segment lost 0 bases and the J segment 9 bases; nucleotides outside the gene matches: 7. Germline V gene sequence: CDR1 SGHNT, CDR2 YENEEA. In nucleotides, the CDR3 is TGTGCCAGCAGCTTAGACGGACTAGCAACGAGTGAGCAGTTCTTC. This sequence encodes CASSLDGLATSEQFF.